The 26 T cell receptor beta chains given below trace back to one sample, sequenced in a study of CD8+ T cells in alopecia areata. Extraction of RNA preceded its reverse transcription into cDNA, which served as the sequencing template. Clones were read by immunoSEQ multiplex PCR, and TCRdb kept only the in-frame ones, dropping some. Of 170,000 or so clones in the sample, roughly 65% are singletons; the top ten hold 1.5% to 2%. The sequencing used CD4+ T cells sorted from blood, collected at week 0. These receptors all stem from a human donor with alopecia areata.

J is TRBJ2-7 and V is TRBV19, with 9 bases that match TRBD1. This CDR3 has 15 residues. The junction had 10 bases not matched to a gene; V was cut back by 5 bases and J by 5 bases. CDR1 and CDR2 (germline): LNHDA, SQIVND (reference sequence). Written as DNA, the CDR3 is TGTGCCAGTAGTGCTACGGACAGGGGAATGAACGAGCAGTACTTC. Translating gives CASSATDRGMNEQYF.

The V call is TRBV13, the J call TRBJ2-4; D gene unclear. The germline CDR1 and CDR2 sequences are PRHDT and FYEKMQ (reference sequence). The CDR3 loop spans 12 amino acids. The V and J ends lost 5 bases and 6 bases respectively, with 8 bases between them. The CDR3 protein is CASSLTPNIQYF. CDR3 bases: TGTGCCAGCAGCCTAACCCCAAACATTCAGTACTTC. The full variable domain, with the rest looked up from reference TRBV13 and TRBJ2-4, is AAGVIQSPRHLIKEKRETATLKCYPIPRHDTVYWYQQGPGQDPQFLISFYEKMQSDKGSIPDRFSAQQFSDYHSELNMSSLELGDSALYFCASSLTPNIQYFGAGTRLSVL.

The rearrangement links TRBV6-1 to TRBJ1-2, with D unresolved. Deletions cut 1 base from V and 12 bases from J, with 15 bases between. The CDR3 consists of 13 residues. From germline, CDR1 is MNHNS and CDR2 SASEGT. In DNA, the CDR3 is TGTGCCAGCAGTGAAGACCCCCTGGCCCCAAACACCTTC. Translation: CASSEDPLAPNTF.

This clone appeared a few times. The chain employs TRBV7-2 and TRBJ2-3; D might be TRBD2 (6 bases). V was clipped by 3 bases and J by 2 bases, with 9 bases between them. The CDR3 runs 14 residues. Germline V gene lookup returns CDR1 SGHTA and CDR2 FQGNSA. CDR3 amino acids: CASSLTRITDTQYF. CDR3 DNA: TGTGCCAGCAGCTTGACTAGAATCACAGATACGCAGTATTTT.

The chain employs TRBV20-1 and TRBJ2-1; no clear D. The CDR3 totals 11 residues. V shed 7 bases and J shed 7 bases, with 11 bases lying between them. Germline CDR1 reads DFQATT; CDR2 reads SNEGSKA (reference sequence). CDR3 DNA: TGCAGTGTCAGGCTTGGAAATGAGCAGTTCTTC. It translates to CSVRLGNEQFF.

The chain links TRBV27 to TRBJ2-3, with D perhaps TRBD2 (5 bases). The CDR3 loop spans 12 amino acids. V lost 6 bases and J 4 bases, leaving 8 bases between the germline ends. Germline V CDR1 and CDR2: MNHEY, SMNVEV (reference sequence). This chain's CDR3 is CASSDYSDTQYF. The CDR3 nucleotides are TGTGCCAGCAGCGACTACTCAGATACGCAGTATTTT.

This chain joins TRBV29-1 and TRBJ1-1; the D is unclear. The CDR3 runs 13 residues. CDR1 is SQVTM and CDR2 is ANQGSEA in the germline V gene. V shed 7 bases and J shed 3 bases, with 15 bases lying between them. CDR3 in DNA: TGCAGCGCCACCGGGCAGGCCCACACTGAAGCTTTCTTT. Encoded protein: CSATGQAHTEAFF.

This clone was recorded only once. The chain employs TRBV25-1 and TRBJ1-6; unclear D gene. The CDR3 length is 13 residues. Germline CDR1 reads MGHDK; CDR2 reads SYGVNS. V lost 10 bases and J lost 7, with 14 bases in between. The DNA of the CDR3 is TGTGCCACCCACGACACCGCGAATTCACCCCTCCACTTT. Translated: CATHDTANSPLHF.

This clone was seen a handful of times. The V call is TRBV15, the J call TRBJ2-1; D is perhaps TRBD1 (6 bases). Looked up from germline, CDR1 is LNHNV and CDR2 is YYDKDF (reference sequence). This CDR3 contains 14 residues. Deletions cut 1 base from V and 5 bases from J, with 9 bases between. As DNA, the CDR3 is TGTGCCACCAGCAGAGTGGGGGACAACAATGAGCAGTTCTTC. This encodes CATSRVGDNNEQFF.

J is TRBJ1-5 and V is TRBV19, with D perhaps matching TRBD1 (5 bases). The germline CDR1 and CDR2 sequences are LNHDA and SQIVND (reference sequence). V lost 5 bases to trimming and J lost 15 bases, with 20 bases between them. The CDR3 runs 13 residues. DNA of the CDR3: TGTGCCAGTAGTTCCCGACCCCGGGACCGAGGGCATTTT. Translating it yields CASSSRPRDRGHF.

V and J are TRBV4-2 and TRBJ2-3; D is unresolved. Germline V gives CDR1 LGHNA, CDR2 YNFKEQ. Trimming shortened V by 0 bases and J by 5 bases, and 9 bases separated the two germline ends. CDR3 length: 14 residues. Written as DNA, the CDR3 is TGTGCCAGCAGCCAAGAAGGCGTCAGAGATACGCAGTATTTT. Translated, it gives CASSQEGVRDTQYF.

The genes are TRBV4-3 and TRBJ1-1; TRBD1 is a possible D gene (5 bases). This CDR3 has 14 amino acids. Germline V gives CDR1 LGHNA, CDR2 YSLEER. Trimming stripped 6 bases from V and 2 bases from J, with 13 bases between. This CDR3 is CASSRQTDNTEAFF. The DNA of the CDR3 is TGCGCCAGCAGTCGCCAGACAGATAACACTGAAGCTTTCTTT.

CDR3 coding DNA: TGTGCCTGGTCGGGGAGCGGGCGCGGAGCCTACGAGCAGTACTTC. Its translation: CAWSGSGRGAYEQYF. This chain connects TRBV30 to TRBJ2-7; TRBD2 might be the D (6 bases). V was shortened by 5 bases and J by 2 bases, with 19 bases between the two germline ends. Germline assignment: CDR1 GTSNPN and CDR2 SVGIG (reference sequence). The CDR3 contains 15 residues. The full variable domain, completed using reference TRBV30 and TRBJ2-7, is SQTIHQWPATLVQPVGSPLSLECTVEGTSNPNLYWYRQAAGRGLQLLFYSVGIGQISSEVPQNLSASRPQDRQFILSSKKLLLSDSGFYLCAWSGSGRGAYEQYFGPGTRLTVT.

The CDR3 protein is CASSLRSSPLHF. The CDR3 DNA reads as TGTGCCAGCAGCCTACGGTCTTCACCCCTCCACTTT. The chain is built from TRBV13 and TRBJ1-6; D is ambiguous. The germline V and J ends were trimmed by 5 bases and 9 bases, with 8 bases remaining between them. Germline CDR1 and CDR2: PRHDT and FYEKMQ (reference sequence). The CDR3 has 12 amino acids.

J is TRBJ1-6 and V is TRBV27; D gene uncertain. This CDR3 has 13 amino acids. Germline V gene sequence: CDR1 MNHEY, CDR2 SMNVEV (reference sequence). V shed 2 bases and J shed 7 bases, with 6 bases lying between them. The chain's CDR3 is CASSLMGNSPLHF. DNA of the CDR3: TGTGCCAGCAGTTTAATGGGAAATTCACCCCTCCACTTT.

The J gene is TRBJ1-2, the V gene TRBV29-1, with D unclear. The CDR3 runs to 14 residues. The V and J ends lost 5 bases and 4 bases respectively, with 17 bases between them. CDR1 and CDR2 from the germline V gene are SQVTM and ANQGSEA. CDR3 DNA sequence: TGCAGCGTTAGGCGTTCAGGCGAAGCCTATGGCTACACCTTC. This encodes CSVRRSGEAYGYTF. The full variable domain, its missing parts supplied by reference TRBV29-1 and TRBJ1-2, is SAVISQKPSRDICQRGTSLTIQCQVDSQVTMMFWYRQQPGQSLTLIATANQGSEATYESGFVIDKFPISRPNLTFSTLTVSNMSPEDSSIYLCSVRRSGEAYGYTFGSGTRLTVV.

Of note for this clone: The junction departs from the called germline gene at one end, perhaps through a read error. Distinct nucleotide sequences in the sample also encode this CDR3. The gene calls are TRBV29-1 and TRBJ1-1, with no clear D. This CDR3 comprises 13 residues. From germline, CDR1 is SQVTM and CDR2 ANQGSEA. CDR3 protein: CSVEGLMNTEAFF. Written as DNA, the CDR3 is TGCAGCGTCGAAGGACTAATGAACACTGAAGCTTTCTTT.

The chain is built from TRBV19 and TRBJ1-5; the match to TRBD1 covers 7 bases. This CDR3 comprises 17 residues. V gave up 7 bases and J gave up 6 bases; unmatched junction bases: 18. CDR1 LNHDA and CDR2 SQIVND come from the germline V gene (reference sequence). CDR3 bases: TGTGCCAGTACTACCCTCGGGACAGCAGCAATCAGTCAGCCCCAGCATTTT. This codes for CASTTLGTAAISQPQHF.

The CDR3 DNA reads as TGTGCCAGCAGCCCATGGGTCAGGGCCCGAAGCACAGATACGCAGTATTTT. As protein: CASSPWVRARSTDTQYF. This chain links TRBV7-2 with TRBJ2-3, with a tentative D call TRBD1 (5 bases). Germline CDR1 SGHTA, CDR2 FQGNSA. Between the trimmed V and J ends, which lost 5 bases and 0 bases, there was a span of 18 bases. CDR3 size: 17 residues.

The chain is built from TRBV7-8 and TRBJ1-1; tentative D call: TRBD1 (5 bases). This CDR3 comprises 13 residues. Trimming took off 5 bases at V and 9 bases at J, with 16 bases between the two ends. Germline CDR1 and CDR2: SGHVS and FQNEAQ. CDR3 protein: CASSRGVGEQAFF. CDR3 bases: TGTGCCAGCAGCCGCGGGGTGGGGGAACAAGCTTTCTTT.

The DNA for the CDR3 is TGTGCCAGCAGCTTAAATGGTCAGGGATCGGTCGAGCAGTACTTC. Protein: CASSLNGQGSVEQYF. The genes are TRBV11-1 and TRBJ2-7; tentative D call: TRBD1 (5 bases). The CDR3 length is 15 residues. Trimming took 2 bases from V and 6 from J, leaving 17 bases between them. From germline, CDR1 is SGHAT and CDR2 FQDESV (reference sequence).

The chain links TRBV21-1 to TRBJ2-5; the table's D call of TRBD1 was not tested on the DNA. TRBV21-1 is a pseudogene segment. The CDR3 runs 18 residues. The CDR3 region is CASCPGQGEGVRLETQYF. CDR3 DNA: TGTGCCAGCTGCCCTGGACAGGGCGAAGGGGTGCGTTTGGAGACCCAGTACTTC.

This clone was detected only once. V is TRBV4-2 and J is TRBJ2-3, with 7 bases aligning to TRBD2. V lost 4 bases to trimming and J lost 1 base; unmatched junction nucleotides: 5. Germline CDR1 LGHNA, CDR2 YNFKEQ. The length of the CDR3 is 15 residues. The CDR3 loop is CASSPGGLGTDTQYF. As DNA, the CDR3 is TGTGCCAGCAGCCCGGGGGGACTGGGCACAGATACGCAGTATTTT.

V and J are TRBV29-1 and TRBJ2-7; 8 bases agree with TRBD1. The CDR3 has 16 amino acids. CDR1 and CDR2 from the germline V gene are SQVTM and ANQGSEA. With V trimmed by 1 base and J by 9 bases, 17 bases remained unmatched. CDR3 DNA: TGCAGCGTTGAAGTCCAAAGGACAGGGATAACAAGGGGGCAGTACTTC. Translating it yields CSVEVQRTGITRGQYF.

This clone was seen a few times. This rearrangement joins TRBV5-1 to TRBJ2-7; 9 bases line up with TRBD1. CDR3 length: 13 amino acids. V lost 3 bases, J lost 6 bases, and 4 bases stayed unmatched. Per germline, CDR1 SGHRS and CDR2 YFSETQ. CDR3 region: CASSSGTGTEQYF. In nucleotides, the CDR3 is TGCGCCAGCAGCTCCGGGACAGGGACCGAGCAGTACTTC.

This chain joins TRBV29-1 and TRBJ2-5; a possible D gene is TRBD1 (6 bases). Trimming left V 3 bases short and J 6 bases short, with 11 bases between. Germline assignment: CDR1 SQVTM and CDR2 ANQGSEA. This CDR3 has 12 amino acids. The CDR3 DNA sequence: TGCAGCGTTGATCAGGGACAAAAGACCCAGTACTTC. This sequence encodes CSVDQGQKTQYF.